Listed below are T cell receptor beta chains from one sample, sequenced in a study of technical replicates of blood from a handful of donors. Generated by immunoSEQ multiplex PCR, the TCRdb table keeps only in-frame clones and is missing some. The profile shows about 82,000 clones, more than 85% of them singletons. Sequenced: T cells isolated from PBMCs. The receptor set was obtained from a human donor in good health. CDR3s include the opening cysteine and the closing phenylalanine or tryptophan. D genes are given only for firm matches. Only part of the rows carry a size: once, few, many, or a class if the clone is expanded.

TRBJ2-3 TRBD2 - TRBV11-2 CASSRARTSGAIVNTQYF TGTGCCAGCAGCCGAGCCCGGACTAGCGGCGCCATAGTAAATACGCAGTATTTT
TRBJ2-7 - - TRBV19 CASKSSQEYEQYF TGTGCCAGTAAGAGTTCACAGGAGTACGAGCAGTACTTC
TRBJ2-7 TRBD2 - TRBV5-4 CASSPGLAGGLGEQYF TGTGCCAGCAGCCCCGGACTAGCGGGAGGGTTAGGGGAGCAGTACTTC
TRBJ2-1 - - TRBV7-8 CASSIRGDEQFF TGTGCCAGCAGCATCAGGGGCGATGAGCAGTTCTTC
TRBJ2-1 - - TRBV7-9 CASSLVSASPKNEQFF TGTGCCAGCAGCTTAGTTTCGGCTAGCCCCAAGAATGAGCAGTTCTTC
TRBJ2-5 - - TRBV11-3 CASSLAPSRETQYF TGTGCCAGCAGCTTAGCCCCTAGCCGAGAGACCCAGTACTTC
TRBJ2-1 TRBD2 - TRBV5-1 CASSVGLADYNEQFF TGCGCCAGCAGCGTCGGTCTAGCGGATTACAATGAGCAGTTCTTC
TRBJ1-3 - - TRBV30 CAWSVLGSNTIYF TGTGCCTGGAGTGTACTCGGGAGCAACACCATATATTTT
TRBJ2-3 TRBD2 - TRBV7-9 CASSTGLGAQYF TGTGCCAGCAGCACGGGACTAGGAGCGCAGTATTTT
TRBJ2-7 TRBD2 - TRBV14 CASSQVFGGGGYSYEQYF TGTGCCAGCAGCCAAGTTTTCGGGGGGGGCGGTTACTCCTACGAGCAGTACTTC
TRBJ2-7 TRBD1 - TRBV14 CASSRGTGGYEQYF TGTGCCAGCAGCAGGGGTACAGGGGGCTACGAGCAGTACTTC
TRBJ1-1 TRBD1 - TRBV7-6 CASSWTGFEKAFF TGTGCCAGCAGCTGGACAGGGTTCGAAAAAGCTTTCTTT
TRBJ1-4 TRBD1 few TRBV7-2 CASSLTGGNEKLFF TGTGCCAGCAGCTTGACAGGGGGCAATGAAAAACTGTTTTTT
TRBJ2-7 TRBD1 once TRBV11-3 CASSPQGQSYEQYF TGTGCCAGCAGTCCTCAGGGACAGAGCTACGAGCAGTACTTC
TRBJ1-2 TRBD1 - TRBV9 CASSVYYGTGDNYGYTF TGTGCCAGCAGCGTTTACTATGGGACAGGGGACAACTATGGCTACACCTTC
TRBJ2-7 TRBD1 - TRBV5-1 CASNGQVSYEQYF TGCGCCAGCAACGGACAGGTCTCCTACGAGCAGTACTTC
TRBJ2-7 TRBD1 - TRBV6-6 CASSTLDRDEQYF TGTGCCAGCAGTACCTTGGACAGGGACGAGCAGTACTTC
TRBJ2-7 TRBD2 - TRBV4-2 CASSHVPSGTFSYEQYF TGTGCCAGCAGCCACGTACCTAGCGGGACTTTCTCCTACGAGCAGTACTTC
TRBJ2-5 TRBD2 - TRBV9 CASSERLAGGPGETQYF TGTGCCAGCAGCGAAAGACTAGCGGGAGGGCCTGGGGAGACCCAGTACTTC
TRBJ2-1 - - TRBV15 CATSRGGNRERAGISEQFF TGTGCCACCAGCAGAGGGGGGAATAGGGAGCGGGCGGGGATTAGTGAGCAGTTCTTC
TRBJ1-1 TRBD1 - TRBV5-1 CASSQSKTGENTEAFF TGCGCCAGCAGTCAAAGCAAGACAGGGGAGAACACTGAAGCTTTCTTT
TRBJ1-3 TRBD1 few TRBV5-1 CASSLGQGTTGNTIYF TGCGCCAGCAGCCTCGGACAGGGAACAACTGGAAACACCATATATTTT
TRBJ2-3 TRBD2 - TRBV28 CASSLAPGRPTDTQYF TGTGCCAGCAGTCTGGCTCCCGGGAGGCCCACAGATACGCAGTATTTT
TRBJ2-3 TRBD2 - TRBV27 CASSFGTKTDTQYF TGTGCCAGCAGTTTCGGGACTAAAACAGATACGCAGTATTTT
TRBJ2-1 - - TRBV9 CASSPETGYNEQFF TGTGCCAGCAGCCCGGAAACGGGGTACAATGAGCAGTTCTTC
TRBJ1-2 - - TRBV5-6 CASSLFRATGGYTF TGTGCCAGCAGCTTGTTCAGGGCCACTGGTGGCTACACCTTC
TRBJ2-7 TRBD1 once TRBV28 CASSWTRDRTYEQYF TGTGCCAGCAGCTGGACCCGGGACAGGACCTACGAGCAGTACTTC
TRBJ2-1 TRBD1 - TRBV27 CASSSQVGTGIGNEQFF TGTGCCAGCAGTTCCCAAGTCGGGACAGGGATAGGGAATGAGCAGTTCTTC
TRBJ1-2 - - TRBV5-1 CASSAAPGESGYTF TGCGCCAGCAGCGCCGCCCCAGGGGAGAGTGGCTACACCTTC
TRBJ2-7 - - TRBV28 CASSVDYEQYF TGTGCCAGCAGTGTAGACTACGAGCAGTACTTC
TRBJ2-5 TRBD1 - TRBV4-1 CASSQDRDRGQETQYF TGCGCCAGCAGCCAAGACCGGGACAGGGGTCAAGAGACCCAGTACTTC
TRBJ2-7 - - TRBV1 CTSSQAQGTGVDEQYF TGCACCAGCAGCCAGGCCCAGGGCACAGGGGTCGACGAGCAGTACTTC
TRBJ2-1 TRBD1 - TRBV11-2 CASSGRTGDDYNEQFF TGTGCCAGCAGCGGAAGGACAGGGGATGACTACAATGAGCAGTTCTTC
TRBJ2-1 TRBD2 once TRBV2 CASSRTSGVSDEQFF TGTGCCAGCAGCCGAACTAGCGGGGTTAGCGATGAGCAGTTCTTC
TRBJ1-1 - - TRBV7-2 CASSLRGITEAFF TGTGCCAGCAGCTTAAGAGGGATAACTGAAGCTTTCTTT
TRBJ2-5 - - TRBV6-1 CASSNGGSETQYF TGTGCCAGCAGTAACGGAGGGTCGGAGACCCAGTACTTC
TRBJ1-1 - - TRBV30 CAWSDHSLNTEAFF TGTGCCTGGAGTGACCACAGCCTGAACACTGAAGCTTTCTTT
TRBJ2-1 TRBD2 - TRBV19 CASSIALAGVVEQFF TGTGCCAGTAGTATAGCGCTAGCGGGAGTAGTTGAGCAGTTCTTC
TRBJ1-1 - - TRBV28 CASSSGNTEAFF TGTGCCAGCAGTTCAGGGAACACTGAAGCTTTCTTT
TRBJ1-1 - - TRBV28 CASSLYSYTEAFF TGTGCCAGCAGTTTGTACAGCTACACTGAAGCTTTCTTT
TRBJ1-4 - - TRBV9 CASSVGAGKGKLFF TGTGCCAGCAGCGTAGGTGCAGGGAAGGGGAAACTGTTTTTT
TRBJ1-4 - - TRBV5-1 CASTGATNEKLFF TGCGCCAGCACCGGTGCAACTAATGAAAAACTGTTTTTT
TRBJ2-1 TRBD2 - TRBV4-1 CASSQAPTSGSYNEQFF TGCGCCAGCAGCCAAGCCCCCACTAGCGGGAGTTACAATGAGCAGTTCTTC
TRBJ2-7 TRBD2 - TRBV5-1 CASRLSGRWEQYF TGCGCCAGCAGACTGAGCGGGAGGTGGGAGCAGTACTTC
TRBJ2-1 TRBD2 - TRBV7-9 CASSLRTSSYNEQFF TGTGCCAGCAGCTTGCGGACTAGCTCCTACAATGAGCAGTTCTTC
TRBJ1-2 - - TRBV15 CATSRDVVFYGYTF TGTGCCACCAGCAGAGATGTAGTCTTTTATGGCTACACCTTC
TRBJ1-4 TRBD1 - TRBV6-1 CASSESRDRDEKLFF TGTGCCAGCAGTGAATCCCGGGACAGGGATGAAAAACTGTTTTTT
TRBJ2-1 TRBD2 - TRBV23-1 CAIFSAGDYNEQFF TGCGCCATTTTCAGCGCGGGGGACTACAATGAGCAGTTCTTC